These T cell receptor beta chains were read from a single sample in a study of shared clonotypes between healthy human individuals. Sequenced by immunoSEQ multiplex PCR; TCRdb stores in-frame clones only, minus some. The table records about 490,000 clones, about three quarters of them present only once. The sequenced sample was PBMCs. These receptors were collected from a middle-aged woman in good health. Some clones in this sample may be carry-over from other donors' samples. CDR3s include the opening cysteine and the closing phenylalanine or tryptophan. The D gene is left open where the match is weak. The size entry is marked missing in some rows and otherwise reads once, few, many or a size class.

TGTGCCAGCAGGGGGGACAGTAACACCGGGGAGCTGTTTTTT | CASRGDSNTGELFF | TRBJ2-2 | TRBD1 | . | TRBV2
TGTGCCTGGAGTCCTACTAGCGGGCACAATGAGCAGTTCTTC | CAWSPTSGHNEQFF | TRBJ2-1 | TRBD2 | . | TRBV30
TGCGCCAGCAGCTTGGCCGGGGGGACCGCTAATGAAAAACTGTTTTTT | CASSLAGGTANEKLFF | TRBJ1-4 | . | . | TRBV5-1
TGTGCCAGCAGGGGCCCTTACTCCTACAATGAGCAGTTCTTC | CASRGPYSYNEQFF | TRBJ2-1 | . | . | TRBV27
TGTGCCTGGAGTACTAGAGGCGGGGGGGAGCAGTACTTC | CAWSTRGGGEQYF | TRBJ2-7 | TRBD2 | . | TRBV30
TGTGCCAGCTCCCCGGAGGGCGGAACATACAATGAGCAGTTCTTC | CASSPEGGTYNEQFF | TRBJ2-1 | . | . | TRBV5-4
TGTGCCAGCAGCTGGGACACCGGTGACACCGGGGAGCTGTTTTTT | CASSWDTGDTGELFF | TRBJ2-2 | . | once | TRBV7-7
TGTGCCAGCAGCTTTGCGGGGAGGGGGTATGAGCAGTTCTTC | CASSFAGRGYEQFF | TRBJ2-1 | . | once | TRBV11-1
TGTGCCATGGCCCTGGACAGGGGAAATGAAAAACTGTTTTTT | CAMALDRGNEKLFF | TRBJ1-4 | TRBD1 | . | TRBV2
TGTGCCAGCAGCTTGATCCGCCCTGGGGCCAACGTCCTGACTTTC | CASSLIRPGANVLTF | TRBJ2-6 | . | . | TRBV5-6
TGTGCCAGCAGTTATTCCGGGACAGGTTCCTACGAGCAGTACTTC | CASSYSGTGSYEQYF | TRBJ2-7 | TRBD1 | . | TRBV6-5
TGTGCCAGCAGCTTACGGGGACAGGGGTGGCCCTACGAGCAGTACTTC | CASSLRGQGWPYEQYF | TRBJ2-7 | TRBD1 | . | TRBV7-2
TGTGCCAGCAGCCTGACTAGCGGGAGCCAAGAGACCCAGTACTTC | CASSLTSGSQETQYF | TRBJ2-5 | TRBD2 | . | TRBV5-4
TGTGCCAGCTCACCTCGGACTAGCGGTATAGATACGCAGTATTTT | CASSPRTSGIDTQYF | TRBJ2-3 | TRBD2 | . | TRBV18
TGTGCCAGTAGTTCCCCCGGGGTAGCGGGTTCCTACGAGCAGTACTTC | CASSSPGVAGSYEQYF | TRBJ2-7 | TRBD2 | few | TRBV19
TGTGCCAGCTCACTAGACAGGAACTATGGCTACACCTTC | CASSLDRNYGYTF | TRBJ1-2 | . | . | TRBV18
TGTGCCACCAGCAGAGAGCCCAGGGGCGATGAAAAACTGTTTTTT | CATSREPRGDEKLFF | TRBJ1-4 | . | few | TRBV15
TGTGCCAGCAGCTCTGGGGGGACTAGCGGGAGTGCAGATACGCAGTATTTT | CASSSGGTSGSADTQYF | TRBJ2-3 | TRBD2 | . | TRBV7-9
TGCGCCAGCAGCTCGACTGGTTACACAGATACGCAGTATTTT | CASSSTGYTDTQYF | TRBJ2-3 | . | . | TRBV5-1
TGCGCCAGCAGCTTCGGGCTAGCGGGAGGTTATGAGCAGTTCTTC | CASSFGLAGGYEQFF | TRBJ2-1 | TRBD2 | . | TRBV5-1
TGTGCCAGCAGTGTGGACAGGGGGCGATACGAGCAGTACTTC | CASSVDRGRYEQYF | TRBJ2-7 | TRBD1 | . | TRBV2
TGCGCCAGCAGCCAGTCGTCGGCGTCTTACAATGAGCAGTTCTTC | CASSQSSASYNEQFF | TRBJ2-1 | . | . | TRBV4-3
TGTGCCAGCAGCGGGCCAAATCGGGTGGGCAATGAGCAGTTCTTC | CASSGPNRVGNEQFF | TRBJ2-1 | . | . | TRBV9
TGTGCCAGCTCACCTAACCGACAGGGGGCTAGTGAAGCTTTCTTT | CASSPNRQGASEAFF | TRBJ1-1 | TRBD1 | . | TRBV18
TGTGCCAGCAGACCAAGAATCGGGACTAGCGTGAACACCGGGGAGCTGTTTTTT | CASRPRIGTSVNTGELFF | TRBJ2-2 | TRBD2 | . | TRBV27
TGTGCCAGCAGCTTGGTGGGGCTAGGGGGCCGCAAAAACATTCAGTACTTC | CASSLVGLGGRKNIQYF | TRBJ2-4 | TRBD1 | few | TRBV5-6
TGTGCCAGCAGCCGGGACAGGACCTTCTACGAGCAGTACTTC | CASSRDRTFYEQYF | TRBJ2-7 | TRBD1 | . | TRBV28
TGTGCCAGTAGTATACGGGACCTCCATTATGGCTACACCTTC | CASSIRDLHYGYTF | TRBJ1-2 | . | . | TRBV19
TGTGCCAGTAGTATAGTTCGGCAGGGGTACACCGGGGAGCTGTTTTTT | CASSIVRQGYTGELFF | TRBJ2-2 | . | . | TRBV19
TGTGCCAGCAGCGACGCAGTGCCACAAAGTCGGGCCAACGTCCTGACTTTC | CASSDAVPQSRANVLTF | TRBJ2-6 | . | . | TRBV7-7
TGCAGCGCTCTCGGGGAAGAGACCCAGTACTTC | CSALGEETQYF | TRBJ2-5 | . | many | TRBV29-1
TGTGCCAGCAGTTTAGGGCATTCCCTAGCCAAAAACATTCAGTACTTC | CASSLGHSLAKNIQYF | TRBJ2-4 | . | . | TRBV28
TGTGCCAGCAGTTTCCCGACAGGGAAGTTCTCTGGCTACACCTTC | CASSFPTGKFSGYTF | TRBJ1-2 | TRBD1 | . | TRBV28
TGTGCCAGCAGCCTCCGGACTAGCTACGCTGAGCAGTTCTTC | CASSLRTSYAEQFF | TRBJ2-1 | TRBD2 | . | TRBV7-8
TGTGCCAGCAGTTCGGATGGGAGGGCGCAGTACAATGAGCAGTTCTTC | CASSSDGRAQYNEQFF | TRBJ2-1 | TRBD2 | . | TRBV28
TGTGCCAGCACTGGACACCTGAACACTGAAGCTTTCTTT | CASTGHLNTEAFF | TRBJ1-1 | . | . | TRBV13
TGTGCCAGCACCAGTGGGTGGGGACTAGCGGGAGGGGAGACCCAGTACTTC | CASTSGWGLAGGETQYF | TRBJ2-5 | TRBD2 | once | TRBV28
TGTGCCACCAGGGTAACTAATGAAAAACTGTTTTTT | CATRVTNEKLFF | TRBJ1-4 | . | . | TRBV28
TGCGCCAGCAGCCAAGATCTTTATCGGCGGAAGACCTACGAGCAGTACTTC | CASSQDLYRRKTYEQYF | TRBJ2-7 | . | . | TRBV4-3
TGTGCCAGCAGTTACAACACCGGGGAGCTGTTTTTT | CASSYNTGELFF | TRBJ2-2 | . | . | TRBV6-5
TGTGCCAGCAGCCAACTAACTAGGGGAGAGCAGTTCTTC | CASSQLTRGEQFF | TRBJ2-1 | . | . | TRBV13
TGTGCCAGCAGTTTCACTAGCGGAAGGAGCTCCTACGAGCAGTACTTC | CASSFTSGRSSYEQYF | TRBJ2-7 | TRBD2 | . | TRBV28
TGTGCCAGAAGCCCGTCGGACAGGGGCCACCCAACTAATGAAAAACTGTTTTTT | CARSPSDRGHPTNEKLFF | TRBJ1-4 | TRBD1 | . | TRBV5-3
TGCAGCGTTGCCCTCGGGGCAGGGATGGAGACCCAGTACTTC | CSVALGAGMETQYF | TRBJ2-5 | . | . | TRBV29-1
TGTGCCAGCAGCCTGACTAGCGGGAGTTTGAATGAGCAGTTCTTC | CASSLTSGSLNEQFF | TRBJ2-1 | TRBD2 | . | TRBV7-2
TGTGCCAGCAGTGGCACGGGACAGGGATTGAACACCGGGGAGCTGTTTTTT | CASSGTGQGLNTGELFF | TRBJ2-2 | TRBD1 | . | TRBV25-1
TGTGCCAGCAGCTTAATTTCAGCAGGGGAGACCCAGTACTTC | CASSLISAGETQYF | TRBJ2-5 | . | once | TRBV7-2
TGTGCCTGGAGTGGACAGGGGAGGGGAGAGACCCAGTACTTC | CAWSGQGRGETQYF | TRBJ2-5 | . | few | TRBV30
TGTGCCAGCAGCCCGGCGGGGGACTATGGCTACACCTTC | CASSPAGDYGYTF | TRBJ1-2 | . | . | TRBV11-2
TGTGCCAGCAGCGTAGCGGGGACGAACACCGGGGAGCTGTTTTTT | CASSVAGTNTGELFF | TRBJ2-2 | . | . | TRBV9